These 6 T cell receptor beta chains share one sample of origin, sequenced in a study of memory CD4+ T cells and cytomegalovirus serostatus. Single viable CD3+CD4+CD8-CD45RO+ cells were sorted as the memory CD4+ T cells. The table came from immunoSEQ multiplex PCR; TCRdb's copy has only in-frame clones and leaves some out. The sample includes roughly 60,000 clones, 80% to 90% of them seen just once. The sample was memory CD4+ T cells from blood. The receptors originated from an adult in good health and CMV-seronegative.

The chain carries TRBV5-5 and TRBJ2-1; the D is unclear. The CDR3 contains 14 residues. Germline V gene lookup returns CDR1 SGHKS and CDR2 YYEKEE (reference sequence). With 0 bases removed from V and 10 bases from J, the gap between germline ends came to 14 bases. The CDR3 region has the DNA TGTGCCAGCAGCTTGGGAGGCTCGGTGAGGGAGCAGTTCTTC. It is translated as CASSLGGSVREQFF.

V gene TRBV7-2 combines with J gene TRBJ2-3; TRBD2 matches at 7 bases. This CDR3 has 15 amino acids. V was clipped by 1 base and J by 4 bases; unmatched bases: 5. Germline V gives CDR1 SGHTA, CDR2 FQGNSA. In DNA, the CDR3 is TGTGCCAGCAGCTTAGGCGGGAGCGGGGCAGATACGCAGTATTTT. Translated, it gives CASSLGGSGADTQYF.

The chain employs TRBV6-5 and TRBJ2-7; 7 bases fit TRBD1. CDR3 length: 13 residues. Germline CDR1 and CDR2: MNHEY and SVGAGI. J lost 3 bases, V lost 6 bases, and 5 bases had no gene match. CDR3 sequence reads: CASSYGQVYEQYF. The DNA of the CDR3 is TGTGCCAGCAGCTACGGACAGGTCTACGAGCAGTACTTC.

A single count supports this clone. The chain is built from TRBV6-5 and TRBJ1-3, with D unresolved. Per the germline V gene, CDR1 is MNHEY and CDR2 is SVGAGI. V was clipped by 10 bases and J by 3 bases, with 13 bases between them. There are 13 residues in the CDR3. DNA of the CDR3: TGTGCCATCTCCTCTCCTAATGGAAACACCATATATTTT. Amino acid sequence: CAISSPNGNTIYF.

The rearrangement links TRBV6-6 to TRBJ2-7; D not resolved. The V gene's germline CDR1 is MNHNY and CDR2 SVGAGI (reference sequence). Trimming shortened V by 5 bases and J by 3 bases, and 8 bases separated the two germline ends. This CDR3 has 12 residues. The CDR3 protein is CASSPLYYEQYF. The CDR3 DNA is TGTGCCAGCAGTCCGTTATACTACGAGCAGTACTTC.

The chain recombines TRBV7-9 with TRBJ1-5; TRBD1 is a possible D gene (5 bases). The CDR3 loop spans 16 amino acids. The germline V gene encodes CDR1 SEHNR and CDR2 FQNEAQ (reference sequence). With 5 bases removed from V and 3 bases from J, the gap between germline ends came to 17 bases. The CDR3 DNA reads as TGTGCCAGCAGCGGTACCGGTGGGGGGTCCAATCAGCCCCAGCATTTT. Protein product: CASSGTGGGSNQPQHF.